This T cell receptor (beta chain) was captured by sequencing in a study of blood T cell repertoires in COVID-19. In assigning cohorts, the study relied on participant-reported clinical history. The recovered donors of Cohort 3 showed two negative PCRs, clearance, or symptom resolution. V was pared by 1 base and J by 0 bases, with 9 bases between. Germline lookup yields CDR1 MNHNS and CDR2 SASEGT. The CDR3 runs 15 residues. Per the study methods: Amplification with reference gene primers provided the estimates of nucleated cell counts. The method was immunoSEQ multiplex PCR; TCRdb's version includes in-frame clones alone and lacks a portion of them. V, J and clone size are those of that table, while D and trimming were read from the DNA. Found here are 350,000 to 450,000 clones, roughly four fifths of them singletons; the top ten hold about 5.4%.

The chain carries TRBV6-1 and TRBJ1-1; D unclear. Sequencing was done on a sample of PBMCs or T cells enriched from blood (not recorded which). The origin of this receptor is a woman aged 45-65 years who had recovered from COVID-19. This CDR3 reads CASSEGRRMNTEAFF. CDR3 nucleotides: TGTGCCAGCAGTGAAGGACGCAGGATGAACACTGAAGCTTTCTTT.